A selection of T cell receptor beta chains follows, all from one sample in a study of OX40 agonist ivuxolimab in advanced cancers. Generated by immunoSEQ multiplex PCR, the TCRdb table keeps only in-frame clones and is missing some. Seen here are roughly 35,000 clones, more than 65% observed once, and the top ten hold more than 9.5%. The input for sequencing was CD4+ or CD8+ T cells sorted from blood, taken in a trial of the OX40 agonist ivuxolimab. Receptor source: an adult with an advanced solid tumor such as melanoma, head and neck, liver or kidney cancer. CDR3s include the opening cysteine and the closing phenylalanine or tryptophan. Each record gives: V gene, clone size, J gene, CDR3 protein. Clone size, where shown, is once, few, many, or a class for clones that have expanded.

V: TRBV4-1
size: -
J: TRBJ2-4
CDR3: CASSQEGRTGVTKNIQYF

V: TRBV30
size: -
J: TRBJ2-1
CDR3: CAWNLYNEQFF

V: TRBV7-9
size: -
J: TRBJ2-5
CDR3: CASSSGLAGGPRETQYF

V: TRBV19
size: -
J: TRBJ2-7
CDR3: CASKRTGTASSYEQYF

V: TRBV4-2
size: -
J: TRBJ1-2
CDR3: CASSQDQGIFGGYTF

V: TRBV13
size: -
J: TRBJ1-1
CDR3: CASTTQKGQGITEAFF

V: TRBV4-1
size: -
J: TRBJ2-2
CDR3: CASSSTGALNTGELFF

V: TRBV21-1
size: -
J: TRBJ2-7
CDR3: CASSKNRYEQYF

V: TRBV5-1
size: -
J: TRBJ2-1
CDR3: CASSWAKLAGGYNEQFF

V: TRBV28
size: -
J: TRBJ1-5
CDR3: CASKWQGKNQPQHF

V: TRBV6-1
size: -
J: TRBJ1-5
CDR3: CASSVRQGLNQPQHF

V: TRBV30
size: -
J: TRBJ1-1
CDR3: CAWSVISQGAEAFF

V: TRBV27
size: -
J: TRBJ2-7
CDR3: CASRWTGGGYEQYF

V: TRBV30
size: -
J: TRBJ1-2
CDR3: CAWSVYLTGFQSNYGYTF

V: TRBV9
size: -
J: TRBJ2-3
CDR3: CASSVGALTDTQYF

V: TRBV18
size: -
J: TRBJ2-7
CDR3: CASSPGQGAWEQYF

V: TRBV10-1
size: -
J: TRBJ2-2
CDR3: CASSGGNTGELFF

V: TRBV6-6
size: -
J: TRBJ2-7
CDR3: CASSYSGRYSYEQYF

V: TRBV11-1
size: -
J: -
CDR3: CASSPRVHHSYEQYF

V: TRBV28
size: -
J: TRBJ1-2
CDR3: CASSFERRRVYGYTF

V: TRBV30
size: once
J: TRBJ2-7
CDR3: CAWFIPGQPSYEQYF

V: TRBV10-2
size: once
J: TRBJ2-5
CDR3: CASRASGGPQAQYF

V: TRBV12-5
size: -
J: TRBJ2-1
CDR3: CASGPSDRGPRNEQFF

V: TRBV5-1
size: -
J: TRBJ2-5
CDR3: CASSFSGGASETQYF

V: TRBV7-2
size: few
J: TRBJ2-2
CDR3: CASSLVDGELFF

V: TRBV6-5
size: once
J: TRBJ1-6
CDR3: CASSQGQGVSPLHF

V: TRBV7-9
size: once
J: TRBJ2-3
CDR3: CASSLDGASTDTQYF

V: TRBV29-1
size: once
J: TRBJ2-7
CDR3: CSVEGGTGKLYEQYF

V: TRBV11-1
size: -
J: TRBJ2-3
CDR3: CASSSSLRTQYF

V: TRBV4-1
size: -
J: TRBJ2-1
CDR3: CASSQDGTSGYNEQFF

V: TRBV7-2
size: few
J: TRBJ1-2
CDR3: CASSKPGPILYGYTF

V: TRBV27
size: -
J: TRBJ1-1
CDR3: CASSSPPMNTEAFF

V: TRBV14
size: few
J: TRBJ1-2
CDR3: CASSQDGGARGGYTF

V: TRBV4-1
size: -
J: TRBJ2-1
CDR3: CASSQDGDNEQFF

V: TRBV29-1
size: -
J: TRBJ1-2
CDR3: CSVEVRGANYGYTF

V: TRBV19
size: -
J: TRBJ1-6
CDR3: CASSSTWGSPYNSPLHF

V: TRBV7-3
size: once
J: TRBJ1-1
CDR3: CASSLTGGTEAFF

V: TRBV30
size: few
J: TRBJ1-3
CDR3: CAWSVQPGAGNTIYF

V: TRBV6-5
size: -
J: TRBJ2-1
CDR3: CASSFGWNEQFF

V: TRBV2
size: -
J: TRBJ1-2
CDR3: CASSDLFGGYYGYTF

V: TRBV30
size: once
J: TRBJ2-1
CDR3: CAWGGPPSSYNEQFF

V: TRBV18
size: -
J: TRBJ1-2
CDR3: CASSPPENYGYTF

V: TRBV7-3
size: few
J: TRBJ1-2
CDR3: CASSLKGSYTF

V: TRBV5-1
size: -
J: TRBJ2-7
CDR3: CASSLSPATYEQYF

V: TRBV9
size: few
J: TRBJ1-3
CDR3: CASSGGGRFLSGNTIYF

V: TRBV10-3
size: -
J: TRBJ2-7
CDR3: CAIGGGRELYEQYF

V: TRBV7-2
size: -
J: TRBJ2-7
CDR3: CASSFPGGRGSSYEQYF

V: TRBV28
size: -
J: TRBJ1-1
CDR3: CASSKGPKNTEAFF

V: TRBV12-5
size: few
J: TRBJ1-1
CDR3: CASVRGVDPRAFF

V: TRBV7-9
size: -
J: TRBJ1-5
CDR3: CASSLGLGQPQHF

V: TRBV18
size: -
J: TRBJ1-4
CDR3: CASSPGEGEKLFF

V: TRBV9
size: few
J: TRBJ2-3
CDR3: CASREDSGEITDTQYF